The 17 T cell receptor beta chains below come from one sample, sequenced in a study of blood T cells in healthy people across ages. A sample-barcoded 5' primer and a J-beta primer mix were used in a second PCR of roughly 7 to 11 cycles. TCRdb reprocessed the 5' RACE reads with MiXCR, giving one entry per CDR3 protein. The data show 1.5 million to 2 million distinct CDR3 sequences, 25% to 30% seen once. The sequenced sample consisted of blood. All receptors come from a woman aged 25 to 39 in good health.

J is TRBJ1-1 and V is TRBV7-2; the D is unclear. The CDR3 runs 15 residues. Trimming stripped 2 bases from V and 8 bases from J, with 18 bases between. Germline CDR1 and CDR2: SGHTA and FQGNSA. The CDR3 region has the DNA TGTGCCAGCAGCTTAAACGGGAGGGCACCCAGCGAAGCTTTCTTT. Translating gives CASSLNGRAPSEAFF.

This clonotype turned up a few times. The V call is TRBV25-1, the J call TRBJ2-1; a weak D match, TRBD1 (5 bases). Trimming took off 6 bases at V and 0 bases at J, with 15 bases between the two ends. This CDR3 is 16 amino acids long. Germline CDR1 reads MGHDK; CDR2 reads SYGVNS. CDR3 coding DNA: TGTGCCAGCAGGGCCACCACAGGCCTCTCCTACAATGAGCAGTTCTTC. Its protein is CASRATTGLSYNEQFF.

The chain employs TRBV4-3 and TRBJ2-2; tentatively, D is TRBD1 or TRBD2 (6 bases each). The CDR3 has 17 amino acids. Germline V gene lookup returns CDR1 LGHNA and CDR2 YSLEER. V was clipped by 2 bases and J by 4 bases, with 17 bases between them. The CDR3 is CASSQPPWGASTGELFF. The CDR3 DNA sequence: TGCGCCAGCAGCCAACCTCCTTGGGGGGCCAGCACCGGGGAGCTGTTTTTT.

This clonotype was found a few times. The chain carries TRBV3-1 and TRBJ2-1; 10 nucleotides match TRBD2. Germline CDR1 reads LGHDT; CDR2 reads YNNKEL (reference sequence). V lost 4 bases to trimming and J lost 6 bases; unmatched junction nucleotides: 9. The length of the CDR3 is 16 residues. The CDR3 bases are TGTGCCAGCAGCCCCCCTATAGCGGGGGGTGCCAATGAGCAGTTCTTC. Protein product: CASSPPIAGGANEQFF.

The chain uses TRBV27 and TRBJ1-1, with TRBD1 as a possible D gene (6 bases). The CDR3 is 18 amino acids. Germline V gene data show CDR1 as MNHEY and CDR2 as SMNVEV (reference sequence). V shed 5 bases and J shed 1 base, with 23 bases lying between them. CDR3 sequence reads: CASSPGQFFGWGNTEAFF. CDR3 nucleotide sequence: TGTGCCAGCAGTCCTGGACAGTTTTTTGGTTGGGGGAACACTGAAGCTTTCTTT.

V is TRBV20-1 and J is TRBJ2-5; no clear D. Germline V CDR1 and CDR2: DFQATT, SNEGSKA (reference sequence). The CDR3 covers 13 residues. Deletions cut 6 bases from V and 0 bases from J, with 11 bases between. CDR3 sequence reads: CSAKRLNQETQYF. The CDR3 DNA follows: TGCAGTGCAAAACGGCTAAACCAAGAGACCCAGTACTTC.

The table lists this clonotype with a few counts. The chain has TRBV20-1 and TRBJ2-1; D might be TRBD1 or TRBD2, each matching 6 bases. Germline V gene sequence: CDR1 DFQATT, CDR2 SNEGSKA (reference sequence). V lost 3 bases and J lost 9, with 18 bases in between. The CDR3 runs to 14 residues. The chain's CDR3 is CSASRGLGGPEQFF. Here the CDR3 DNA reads TGCAGTGCTAGTCGCGGGCTTGGGGGGCCTGAGCAGTTCTTC.

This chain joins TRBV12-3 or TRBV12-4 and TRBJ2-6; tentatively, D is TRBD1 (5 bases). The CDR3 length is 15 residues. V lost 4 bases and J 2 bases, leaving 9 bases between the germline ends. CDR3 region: CASSWGRAGANVLTF. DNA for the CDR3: TGTGCCAGCAGTTGGGGCAGGGCTGGGGCCAACGTCCTGACTTTC.

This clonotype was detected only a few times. The CDR3 region is CASSFEGQLNTEAFF. The CDR3 DNA reads as TGTGCCAGCAGCTTTGAAGGACAGCTGAACACTGAAGCTTTCTTT. The chain recombines TRBV7-2 with TRBJ1-1; a weak D match, TRBD1 (6 bases). The V and J ends lost 3 bases and 0 bases respectively, with 11 bases between them. The CDR3 is 15 amino acids. Per the germline V gene, CDR1 is SGHTA and CDR2 is FQGNSA. Supplemented by reference TRBV7-2 and TRBJ1-1, the full variable domain reads GAGVSQSPSNKVTEKGKDVELRCDPISGHTALYWYRQSLGQGLEFLIYFQGNSAPDKSGLPSDRFSAERTGGSVSTLTIQRTQQEDSAVYLCASSFEGQLNTEAFFGQGTRLTVV.

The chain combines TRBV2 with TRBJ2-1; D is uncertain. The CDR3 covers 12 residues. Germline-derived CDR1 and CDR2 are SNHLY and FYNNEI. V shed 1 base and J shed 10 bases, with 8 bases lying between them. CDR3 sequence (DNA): TGTGCCAGCAGTGAAGATGATCGGGAGCAGTTCTTC. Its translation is CASSEDDREQFF.

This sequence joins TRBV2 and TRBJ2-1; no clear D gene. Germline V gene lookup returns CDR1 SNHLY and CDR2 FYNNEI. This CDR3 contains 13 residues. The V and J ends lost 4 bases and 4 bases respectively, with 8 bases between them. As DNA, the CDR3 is TGTGCCAGCAGTGCGTTTGAGTACAATGAGCAGTTCTTC. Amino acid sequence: CASSAFEYNEQFF.

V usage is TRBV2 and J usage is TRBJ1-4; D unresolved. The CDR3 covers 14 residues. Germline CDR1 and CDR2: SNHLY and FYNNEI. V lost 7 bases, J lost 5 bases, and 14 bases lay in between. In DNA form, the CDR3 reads TGTGCCAGCACACGGGCAACTGGCAATGAAAAACTGTTTTTT. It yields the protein CASTRATGNEKLFF.

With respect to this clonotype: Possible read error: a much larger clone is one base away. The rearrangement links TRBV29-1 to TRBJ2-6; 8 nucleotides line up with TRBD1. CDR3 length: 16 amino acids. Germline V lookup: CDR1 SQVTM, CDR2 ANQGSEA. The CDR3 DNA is TGCAGCGTTGGGACAGGGCGGTTCGCTGGGGCCAACGTCCGGACTTTC. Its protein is CSVGTGRFAGANVRTF.

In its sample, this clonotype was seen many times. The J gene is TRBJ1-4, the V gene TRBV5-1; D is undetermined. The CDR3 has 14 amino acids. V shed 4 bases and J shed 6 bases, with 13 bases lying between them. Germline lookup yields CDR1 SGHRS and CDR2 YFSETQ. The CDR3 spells CASSPPDQHEKLFF. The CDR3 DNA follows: TGCGCCAGCAGCCCGCCGGATCAACATGAAAAACTGTTTTTT.

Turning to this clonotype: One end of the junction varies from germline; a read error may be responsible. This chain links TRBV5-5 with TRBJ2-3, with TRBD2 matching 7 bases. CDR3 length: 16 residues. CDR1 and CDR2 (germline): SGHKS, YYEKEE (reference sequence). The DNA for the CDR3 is TGTGCCAGCAGCCCATGGCCGGGGGGTAGCATAGATACGCAGTATTTT. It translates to CASSPWPGGSIDTQYF.

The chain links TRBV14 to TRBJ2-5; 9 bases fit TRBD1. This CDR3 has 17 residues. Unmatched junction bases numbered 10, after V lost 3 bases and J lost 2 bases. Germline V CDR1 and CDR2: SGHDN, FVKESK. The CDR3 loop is CASSQERTGTGQETQYF. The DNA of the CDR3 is TGTGCCAGCAGCCAGGAAAGGACCGGGACAGGGCAAGAGACCCAGTACTTC.

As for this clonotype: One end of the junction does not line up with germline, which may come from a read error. CDR3 bases: TGCGCCAGCAGGGAGTCGACTTGGAGGGAGACCCAGTACTTC. The encoded protein is CASRESTWRETQYF. This rearrangement joins TRBV10-2 to TRBJ2-5; D perhaps matches TRBD2 (5 bases). This CDR3 region has 14 residues. Germline lookup yields CDR1 WSHSY and CDR2 SAAADI.